The clone carrying this T cell receptor beta chain was seen a handful of times. This entry comes from a study of blood T cell repertoires in COVID-19. Study at large: The samples span acute and convalescent COVID-19 from the United States, Italy and Spain.

CDR1 SGHRS and CDR2 YFSETQ come from the germline V gene. V lost 4 bases to trimming and J lost 3 bases, with 13 bases between them. The CDR3 has 15 amino acids. In the authors' methods: It was from reference gene primer amplification that nucleated cell counts were estimated. Only in-frame clones appear in the TCRdb table, and some are missing; sequencing was by immunoSEQ multiplex PCR. D and trimming come from the DNA, and the V and J calls and clone size come from that table. The table shows 90,000 to 100,000 clones, with about nine tenths occurring only once. The rearrangement links TRBV5-1 to TRBJ1-4; TRBD1 might be the D (6 bases). The sequenced material came from peripheral blood. The source of this sequence is a man aged 45 to 65 with acute or convalescent COVID-19. In DNA form, the CDR3 reads TGCGCCAGCAGCCATGCACAGGGCTCTAATGAAAAACTGTTTTTT. Protein sequence: CASSHAQGSNEKLFF.